This T cell receptor (beta chain) comes out of a study of blood T cell repertoires in COVID-19. Study details: Some COVID-19 samples were acute and others convalescent; all came from the United States, Italy and Spain. Sample material is recorded as cDNA or gDNA derived from T cells, B-cell-depleted T cells, or PBMCs.

This clone has a single count. Original analysis: Reference gene primer amplification gave nucleated cell count estimates. Repertoires were generated with immunoSEQ multiplex PCR, while TCRdb's copy carries only in-frame clones and drops some. The V and J calls and clone size were taken over from that table, and D and trimming were inferred from the DNA. This repertoire shows around 72,000 clones, about four fifths found once; its top ten account for approximately 4.1%. In germline, CDR1 is ENHRY, CDR2 SYGVKD. CDR3 size: 12 residues. V was pared by 3 bases and J by 6 bases, with 8 bases between. The chain carries TRBV10-3 and TRBJ1-1; unclear D gene. The TCR originated in a woman aged 60-75 years with acute or convalescent COVID-19. The specimen was peripheral blood. The CDR3 loop is CAISDLSSEAFF. CDR3 nucleotide sequence: TGTGCCATCAGTGATCTGTCCTCTGAAGCTTTCTTT.